This is a list of T cell receptor beta chains from one sample in a study of OX40 agonist ivuxolimab in advanced cancers. Clones were sequenced by immunoSEQ multiplex PCR, and TCRdb holds only the in-frame ones, with some missing. The top ten clones hold 4% to 5% of a sample with about 67,000 clones, approximately 87% of them seen once. The specimen was CD4+ or CD8+ T cells sorted from blood, collected in a trial of the OX40 agonist ivuxolimab. All receptors come from an adult with an advanced solid tumor such as melanoma, head and neck, liver or kidney cancer. Each CDR3 is given with its conserved first and last residue. A D gene is named only where the DNA matches it firmly. The size field is filled for only some rows; it gives once, few, many or a size class.

clone size	J gene	D gene	V gene	CDR3 DNA	CDR3 protein
.	TRBJ2-5	TRBD2	TRBV5-1	TGCGCCAGCAGCTCTCAGTGGGCGGGAGAGGAGACCCAGTACTTC	CASSSQWAGEETQYF
.	TRBJ2-7	.	TRBV5-4	TGTGCCAGCAGCTACCGCGGGGCGGGGGAGCAGTACTTC	CASSYRGAGEQYF
.	TRBJ1-2	.	TRBV19	TGTGCCAGTAGTACCCCTGAGGGGAGGGGTACTAACTATGGCTACACCTTC	CASSTPEGRGTNYGYTF
.	TRBJ2-3	.	TRBV19	TGTGCCAGTAGTATAGCCTATGGGGGTAGCACAGATACGCAGTATTTT	CASSIAYGGSTDTQYF
.	TRBJ2-2	TRBD1	TRBV4-1	TGCGCCAGCAGCCAAAGAGCAGGGGGTTTTACCGGGGAGCTGTTTTTT	CASSQRAGGFTGELFF
once	TRBJ1-1	.	TRBV9	TGTGCCAGCAGCGTAGCTACCAGTCGAGGGTTGAACACTGAAGCTTTCTTT	CASSVATSRGLNTEAFF
.	TRBJ2-3	TRBD2	TRBV7-2	TGTGCCAGCAGCACCCCGGGGACTAGCGGAGATACGCAGTATTTT	CASSTPGTSGDTQYF
.	TRBJ2-7	.	TRBV28	TGTGCCAGCAGGAATTTAGGGAGACAGGGGAGGGACGAGCAGTACTTC	CASRNLGRQGRDEQYF
.	TRBJ2-3	.	TRBV7-2	TGTGCCAGCAGCTTGAGACTCACAGATACGCAGTATTTT	CASSLRLTDTQYF
.	TRBJ2-3	.	TRBV28	TGTGCCACCAGAGCAGGGGCTAGAACAGATACGCAGTATTTT	CATRAGARTDTQYF
.	TRBJ1-1	.	TRBV18	TGTGCCAGCTCACCCCGAACAGAGAACACTGAAGCTTTCTTT	CASSPRTENTEAFF
.	TRBJ2-1	.	TRBV2	TGTGCCAGCAGCTCTGCGGGCGAGCAGTTCTTC	CASSSAGEQFF
.	TRBJ1-1	.	TRBV7-9	TGTGCCAGCAGTCAAGGAGGGAGGGTAAGCGGCGCTGAAGCTTTCTTT	CASSQGGRVSGAEAFF
.	TRBJ2-5	TRBD2	TRBV30	TGTGCCTGGAGTGGGAGGCGGGAGACGCAGTACTTC	CAWSGRRETQYF
.	TRBJ1-4	TRBD1	TRBV18	TGTGCCAGCTCACCCGGGACAGCTAATGAAAAACTGTTTTTT	CASSPGTANEKLFF
.	TRBJ2-7	.	TRBV5-1	TGCGCCAGCAGCTGGGGAGCTTACGAGCAGTACTTC	CASSWGAYEQYF
.	TRBJ1-1	.	TRBV12-2	TGTGCAAGTCGCTTAAAAGCACTTAGTACTGAAGCTTTCTTT	CASRLKALSTEAFF
.	TRBJ1-1	TRBD1	TRBV27	TGTGCCAGCAGCCCACAGGGGGAGGGCAGCCGAGGTTTCTTT	CASSPQGEGSRGFF
.	TRBJ1-2	.	TRBV5-6	TGTGCCAGCAGCCACGGGACCGCGGTCTATGGCTACACCTTC	CASSHGTAVYGYTF
.	TRBJ1-6	TRBD1	TRBV9	TGTGCCAGCAGCATCCGACAGGGACGGGATTCACCCCTCCACTTT	CASSIRQGRDSPLHF
.	TRBJ2-2	.	TRBV7-2	TGTGCCAGCAGCCCCCGTCAGGACACCGGGGAGCTGTTTTTT	CASSPRQDTGELFF
.	TRBJ1-3	.	TRBV2	TGTGCCAGCAGTGAAAGTGGGCTCGGAAACACCATATATTTT	CASSESGLGNTIYF
.	TRBJ2-4	.	TRBV5-4	TGTGCCAGCAGCCCCCCTAGTGGGGCCGCGGGCATTCAGTACTTC	CASSPPSGAAGIQYF
.	TRBJ2-3	TRBD1	TRBV7-6	TGTGCCAGCAGCTTGGGACAGGGCCTAGGTGCAGATACGCAGTATTTT	CASSLGQGLGADTQYF
.	TRBJ2-1	TRBD2	TRBV5-1	TGCGCCAGCAGCCCCGGGACTAGCGGTTACAATGAGCAGTTCTTC	CASSPGTSGYNEQFF
.	TRBJ2-7	.	TRBV25-1	TGTGCCAGCAGTGAATTAGGGCTACGGGAGCAGTACTTC	CASSELGLREQYF
.	TRBJ1-6	.	TRBV5-1	TGCGCCAGCAGCTTGGAGTTTGGGGATTCACCCCTCCACTTT	CASSLEFGDSPLHF
.	TRBJ2-7	.	TRBV9	TGTGCCAGCAGCTCGGGACTGAGCTACGAGCAGTACTTC	CASSSGLSYEQYF
.	TRBJ2-5	TRBD1	TRBV6-5	TGTGCCAGCAGTCCTCAGACAGGGCGGGAGACCCAGTACTTC	CASSPQTGRETQYF
.	TRBJ2-1	.	TRBV19	TGTGCCAGTAGCTGGGGCAAGTCCTACAATGAGCAGTTCTTC	CASSWGKSYNEQFF
.	TRBJ2-3	.	TRBV18	TGTGCCAGCTCGTTCCAAGTCTCCGGCACAGATACGCAGTATTTT	CASSFQVSGTDTQYF
.	TRBJ2-3	TRBD1	TRBV12-5	TGTGCTAGTGGTGGAGACAGGGGGCGTTTCACAGATACGCAGTATTTT	CASGGDRGRFTDTQYF
.	TRBJ2-3	TRBD2	TRBV28	TGTGCCAGCAGGCCACGAGCGGGAGGGTCAGCAGATACGCAGTATTTT	CASRPRAGGSADTQYF
.	TRBJ1-1	.	TRBV7-9	TGTGCCAGCAGCGCCCACGAGGGCGCGAACACTGAAGCTTTCTTT	CASSAHEGANTEAFF
.	TRBJ2-6	TRBD1	TRBV7-3	TGTGCCAGCAGCTCCCGGACAGGGACCGGGGCCAACGTCCTGACTTTC	CASSSRTGTGANVLTF
few	TRBJ1-5	.	TRBV6-6	TGTGCCAGCAGTTACCGTCAAGAGAATCAGCCCCAGCATTTT	CASSYRQENQPQHF